Below, 4 T cell receptor beta chains from the same sample are listed, as sequenced in a study of control samples from healthy donors and cancer patients. Generated by immunoSEQ multiplex PCR, the TCRdb table keeps only in-frame clones and is missing some. The sample lists about 150,000 clones; just under 95% were seen once. The sample taken for sequencing was PBMCs. Receptors originate from a man aged 55 to 70 with colorectal cancer.

The rearrangement joins TRBV3-1 (or the pseudogene TRBV3-2) to TRBJ2-1, with D possibly matching TRBD1 (6 bases). The CDR3 covers 18 residues. Trimming took off 1 base at V and 3 bases at J, with 19 bases between the two ends. Germline-derived CDR1 and CDR2 are LGHDT and YNNKEL (reference sequence). The CDR3 sequence is CASSQVTGHEVLYNEQFF. The CDR3 DNA reads as TGTGCCAGCAGCCAAGTCACAGGGCATGAGGTTCTCTACAATGAGCAGTTCTTC.

This clone has a single count. J is TRBJ1-2 and V is TRBV3-1 (or the pseudogene TRBV3-2); the D gene is possibly TRBD1 (5 bases). V was trimmed by 3 bases and J by 2 bases, leaving 16 bases between them. CDR1 and CDR2 (germline): LGHDT, YNNKEL (reference sequence). There are 16 residues in the CDR3. This CDR3 is CASSHAGGKRNYGYTF. The CDR3 bases are TGTGCCAGCAGCCATGCTGGGGGGAAGAGGAACTATGGCTACACCTTC.

The V and J genes are TRBV3-1 (or the pseudogene TRBV3-2) and TRBJ2-5; possible D gene TRBD1, 6 bases. The germline CDR1 and CDR2 sequences are LGHDT and YNNKEL (reference sequence). The V and J ends lost 4 bases and 1 base respectively, with 16 bases between them. The CDR3 is made up of 16 amino acids. CDR3 nucleotides: TGTGCCAGCAGCCCCGGACAGCTTTACACCCAAGAGACCCAGTACTTC. Protein sequence: CASSPGQLYTQETQYF.

The V gene is TRBV29-1, the J gene TRBJ2-5; 9 nucleotides line up with TRBD1. Germline V lookup: CDR1 SQVTM, CDR2 ANQGSEA. Trimming cost V 7 bases and J 1 base; bases outside gene matches: 4. CDR3 length equals 13 residues. The CDR3 reads CSGDRVGQETQYF. The CDR3 DNA follows: TGCAGCGGGGACAGGGTTGGCCAAGAGACCCAGTACTTC.